Given below is one TCR beta chain in context. CDR3 length: 15 residues. Looked up from germline, CDR1 is DFQATT and CDR2 is SNEGSKA (reference sequence). Preparation of TRB cDNA libraries relied on 5' RACE carrying UMI labels. TCRdb reprocessed the 5' RACE reads and keeps a single row for each CDR3 protein, giving no DNA. Recorded here are over 80,000 distinct CDR3 sequences; the top ten clones represent around 1.6%. This record belongs to a study of CXCR3-negative and CXCR3-positive naive CD8 T cells. The clonotype was recovered from a human donor in good health. Some clones in this sample may be carry-over from other donors' samples. V and J are TRBV20-1 and TRBJ2-1; lacking DNA, the TRBD2 call made by TCRdb goes unchecked. Specimen: naive CXCR3- CD8+ T cells from blood. Subset: CD45RO-CCR7+CD27+CD95- naive CD8+ T cells lacking CXCR3 (TNR3-). CDR3 protein: CSATPLQLAAVEQFF.